This is a list of T cell receptor beta chains from one sample in a study of blood T cell repertoires in COVID-19. TCRdb's table, derived via immunoSEQ multiplex PCR, lists solely in-frame clones and lacks some. The sample has under 300,000 clones, 65% to 90% seen once. Input material: peripheral blood. All receptors come from a middle-aged man who had recovered from COVID-19. CDR3s include the opening cysteine and the closing phenylalanine or tryptophan. Each record gives: D gene, J gene, V gene, clone size, CDR3 DNA, CDR3 protein. A D gene is named only where the DNA matches it firmly. Not all rows give a size; the values are once, few, many and, for expanded clones, a class.

d_call: TRBD2; j_call: TRBJ2-5; v_call: TRBV5-1; clone_size: .; cdr3_nt: TGCGCCAGCAGCTTGGGCGGGGGACAAGAGACCCAGTACTTC; cdr3_aa: CASSLGGGQETQYF
d_call: .; j_call: TRBJ1-4; v_call: TRBV7-8; clone_size: .; cdr3_nt: TGTGCCAGCAGCTTAGTCGGGGGTAATGAAAAACTGTTTTTT; cdr3_aa: CASSLVGGNEKLFF
d_call: TRBD1; j_call: TRBJ1-2; v_call: TRBV30; clone_size: .; cdr3_nt: TGTGCCTGGAGCCCCAGGGACAGGCCGAACTATGGCTACACCTTC; cdr3_aa: CAWSPRDRPNYGYTF
d_call: .; j_call: TRBJ1-3; v_call: TRBV5-1; clone_size: once; cdr3_nt: TGCGCCAGCCGAAGACAGTCCTCTGGAAACACCATATATTTT; cdr3_aa: CASRRQSSGNTIYF
d_call: .; j_call: TRBJ2-2; v_call: TRBV7-9; clone_size: .; cdr3_nt: TGTGCCAGTAACGGGGTCCGGGGCACCGGGGAGCTGTTTTTT; cdr3_aa: CASNGVRGTGELFF
d_call: TRBD2; j_call: TRBJ2-3; v_call: TRBV5-1; clone_size: once; cdr3_nt: TGCGCCAGCAGCTTTGGGACTAGCGGGAGCGATACGCAGTATTTT; cdr3_aa: CASSFGTSGSDTQYF
d_call: .; j_call: TRBJ1-1; v_call: TRBV11-2; clone_size: few; cdr3_nt: TGTGCCAGCAGCTTAGTGGGGCAGCCGAACACTGAAGCTTTCTTT; cdr3_aa: CASSLVGQPNTEAFF
d_call: .; j_call: TRBJ1-5; v_call: TRBV6-2/TRBV6-3; clone_size: .; cdr3_nt: TGTGCCAGCAGTACAGGACAGCTCTATAGCAATCAGCCCCAGCATTTT; cdr3_aa: CASSTGQLYSNQPQHF
d_call: .; j_call: TRBJ2-1; v_call: TRBV20-1; clone_size: .; cdr3_nt: TGCAGTGCTAGTAGGCGGAGTCTCAACAATGAGCAGTTCTTC; cdr3_aa: CSASRRSLNNEQFF
d_call: TRBD1; j_call: TRBJ1-5; v_call: TRBV29-1; clone_size: few; cdr3_nt: TGCAGCGTTGAGACAGGGGTCGGGCAGCCCCAGCATTTT; cdr3_aa: CSVETGVGQPQHF
d_call: TRBD1; j_call: TRBJ2-3; v_call: TRBV5-1; clone_size: .; cdr3_nt: TGCGCCAGCTCCCCCCGGGACAGGGGAACAGATACGCAGTATTTT; cdr3_aa: CASSPRDRGTDTQYF
d_call: .; j_call: TRBJ1-5; v_call: TRBV5-1; clone_size: few; cdr3_nt: TGCGCCAGCCCAAAGCGAATGGGCAATCAGCCCCAGCATTTT; cdr3_aa: CASPKRMGNQPQHF
d_call: TRBD2; j_call: TRBJ2-2; v_call: TRBV5-1; clone_size: .; cdr3_nt: TGCGCCAGCAGCTTCCTCCCGGGTAGCGGGGGGGCCACCGGGGAGCTGTTTTTT; cdr3_aa: CASSFLPGSGGATGELFF
d_call: .; j_call: TRBJ2-7; v_call: TRBV2; clone_size: .; cdr3_nt: TGTGCCAGCAGTGAATCTTCTTACGAGCAGTACTTC; cdr3_aa: CASSESSYEQYF
d_call: TRBD2; j_call: TRBJ2-1; v_call: TRBV6-2/TRBV6-3; clone_size: .; cdr3_nt: TGTGCCAGCAGTTATAAAGCGGGAGTGTCGTACAATGAGCAGTTCTTC; cdr3_aa: CASSYKAGVSYNEQFF
d_call: TRBD1; j_call: TRBJ1-2; v_call: TRBV7-2; clone_size: .; cdr3_nt: TGTGCCAGCAGCCCGTGGACAGGGTCTGGCTACACCTTC; cdr3_aa: CASSPWTGSGYTF
d_call: TRBD2; j_call: TRBJ2-1; v_call: TRBV5-1; clone_size: .; cdr3_nt: TGCGCCAGCAGCTCCGGACTAGCGGGGATGCCTGAGCAGTTCTTC; cdr3_aa: CASSSGLAGMPEQFF
d_call: TRBD1; j_call: TRBJ1-1; v_call: TRBV2; clone_size: once; cdr3_nt: TGTGCCAGCAGTGCAATAAGACAGGGGACGGGTGAAGCTTTCTTT; cdr3_aa: CASSAIRQGTGEAFF
d_call: .; j_call: TRBJ2-7; v_call: TRBV6-5; clone_size: many; cdr3_nt: TGTGCCAGCAGTTACACCAGGGGTTACGAGCAGTACTTC; cdr3_aa: CASSYTRGYEQYF
d_call: .; j_call: TRBJ1-2; v_call: TRBV4-3; clone_size: .; cdr3_nt: TGCGCCAGCAGCCAGGTCCCCGGGACATCCAACTATGGCTACACCTTC; cdr3_aa: CASSQVPGTSNYGYTF
d_call: .; j_call: TRBJ2-7; v_call: TRBV29-1; clone_size: once; cdr3_nt: TGCAGCGTTGAAGATAGACAGGCTTACGGGGAGCAGTACTTC; cdr3_aa: CSVEDRQAYGEQYF
d_call: TRBD2; j_call: TRBJ2-7; v_call: TRBV5-1; clone_size: .; cdr3_nt: TGCGCCAGCAGTTCTTCCGGGACTAGCGGGAGGGCCCCCTACGAGCAGTACTTC; cdr3_aa: CASSSSGTSGRAPYEQYF
d_call: .; j_call: TRBJ2-1; v_call: TRBV11-2; clone_size: .; cdr3_nt: TGTGCCAGCAGCGATTATAGGAGAACTCATAATGAGCAGTTCTTC; cdr3_aa: CASSDYRRTHNEQFF
d_call: TRBD2; j_call: TRBJ2-1; v_call: TRBV6-2/TRBV6-3; clone_size: once; cdr3_nt: TGTGCCAGCAGTTACTCGATCGGACTAGCGGAGACCTACAATGAGCAGTTCTTC; cdr3_aa: CASSYSIGLAETYNEQFF
d_call: TRBD1; j_call: TRBJ1-5; v_call: TRBV19; clone_size: .; cdr3_nt: TGTGCCAGTAGTCCTCGGACAGGAACCTATAGCAATCAGCCCCAGCATTTT; cdr3_aa: CASSPRTGTYSNQPQHF
d_call: TRBD1; j_call: TRBJ1-4; v_call: TRBV7-2; clone_size: .; cdr3_nt: TGTGCCAGCAGCCTCGTCGACAGGGGGGATGAAAAACTGTTTTTT; cdr3_aa: CASSLVDRGDEKLFF
d_call: .; j_call: TRBJ2-5; v_call: TRBV5-1; clone_size: .; cdr3_nt: TGCGCCAGCAGCTTTTCCAGAGAGACCCAGTACTTC; cdr3_aa: CASSFSRETQYF
d_call: TRBD2; j_call: TRBJ2-1; v_call: TRBV5-1; clone_size: .; cdr3_nt: TGCGCCAGCAGCCCCCAAGGGGCGGGAGGTTCGAATGAGCAGTTCTTC; cdr3_aa: CASSPQGAGGSNEQFF
d_call: .; j_call: TRBJ2-5; v_call: TRBV4-1; clone_size: few; cdr3_nt: TGCGCCAGCAGCCAACCCTCATCCAGGGCTGCCCAGTACTTC; cdr3_aa: CASSQPSSRAAQYF
d_call: .; j_call: TRBJ2-2; v_call: TRBV11-3; clone_size: .; cdr3_nt: TGTGCCAGCAGCTTAGGAGGTTCCACCGGGGAGCTGTTTTTT; cdr3_aa: CASSLGGSTGELFF
d_call: TRBD2; j_call: TRBJ2-7; v_call: TRBV11-2; clone_size: .; cdr3_nt: TGTGCCAGCAGCTTAGTCCCTAGCGGCTACGAGCAGTACTTC; cdr3_aa: CASSLVPSGYEQYF
d_call: .; j_call: TRBJ2-3; v_call: TRBV5-8; clone_size: .; cdr3_nt: TGTGCCAGCAGCTTGGCCGGGACAGATACGCAGTATTTT; cdr3_aa: CASSLAGTDTQYF
d_call: .; j_call: TRBJ2-5; v_call: TRBV6-5; clone_size: .; cdr3_nt: TGTGCCAGCATCGGGGATCAAGAGACCCAGTACTTC; cdr3_aa: CASIGDQETQYF
d_call: .; j_call: TRBJ2-3; v_call: TRBV18; clone_size: .; cdr3_nt: TGTGCCAGCTCGGGCTCGGCTAGCACAGATACGCAGTATTTT; cdr3_aa: CASSGSASTDTQYF
d_call: TRBD1; j_call: TRBJ2-7; v_call: TRBV4-3; clone_size: .; cdr3_nt: TGCGCCAGCAGCCAAGGGGACAGGGCGCCCTACGAGCAGTACTTC; cdr3_aa: CASSQGDRAPYEQYF
d_call: TRBD1; j_call: TRBJ1-2; v_call: TRBV6-5; clone_size: .; cdr3_nt: TGTGCCAGCAAAAAAGGGGGCAGAATGTGGGGCTACACCTTC; cdr3_aa: CASKKGGRMWGYTF
d_call: TRBD2; j_call: TRBJ2-3; v_call: TRBV28; clone_size: .; cdr3_nt: TGTGCCAGCAGTTTAATAGCGGGAGAAGTAAATACGCAGTATTTT; cdr3_aa: CASSLIAGEVNTQYF
d_call: TRBD2; j_call: TRBJ2-1; v_call: TRBV6-2/TRBV6-3; clone_size: .; cdr3_nt: TGTGCCAGCAGTAGGGGACTAGAATCGGGTGAGCAGTTCTTC; cdr3_aa: CASSRGLESGEQFF
d_call: .; j_call: TRBJ2-1; v_call: TRBV27; clone_size: .; cdr3_nt: TGTGCCAGCAGCCGCCAGGGAAAAGGGACCTACAATGAGCAGTTCTTC; cdr3_aa: CASSRQGKGTYNEQFF
d_call: TRBD2; j_call: TRBJ2-1; v_call: TRBV6-2/TRBV6-3; clone_size: once; cdr3_nt: TGTGCCAGCAGTTACTCGACCTTGGGTAGCGGGGGTTATAATGAGCAGTTCTTC; cdr3_aa: CASSYSTLGSGGYNEQFF
d_call: .; j_call: TRBJ2-1; v_call: TRBV4-3; clone_size: .; cdr3_nt: TGCGCCAGCAGCCACCAGCGGACCTACAATGAGCAGTTCTTC; cdr3_aa: CASSHQRTYNEQFF
d_call: TRBD2; j_call: TRBJ2-3; v_call: TRBV7-8; clone_size: once; cdr3_nt: TGTGCCAGCAGCTTTCCCGCAACTAGCGGGGGGTTAGTGGATACGCAGTATTTT; cdr3_aa: CASSFPATSGGLVDTQYF
d_call: .; j_call: TRBJ1-2; v_call: TRBV6-6; clone_size: .; cdr3_nt: TGTGCCAGCAGTTACTTAGGGGAAGATGGCTACACCTTC; cdr3_aa: CASSYLGEDGYTF
d_call: .; j_call: TRBJ1-1; v_call: TRBV28; clone_size: .; cdr3_nt: TGTGCCAGCAGCCCCGAGTTTGCCACTGAAGCTTTCTTT; cdr3_aa: CASSPEFATEAFF
d_call: .; j_call: TRBJ2-1; v_call: TRBV11-3; clone_size: .; cdr3_nt: TGTGCCAGCACCCCCCTGAGGGGGGGGTTCAATGAGCAGTTCTTC; cdr3_aa: CASTPLRGGFNEQFF